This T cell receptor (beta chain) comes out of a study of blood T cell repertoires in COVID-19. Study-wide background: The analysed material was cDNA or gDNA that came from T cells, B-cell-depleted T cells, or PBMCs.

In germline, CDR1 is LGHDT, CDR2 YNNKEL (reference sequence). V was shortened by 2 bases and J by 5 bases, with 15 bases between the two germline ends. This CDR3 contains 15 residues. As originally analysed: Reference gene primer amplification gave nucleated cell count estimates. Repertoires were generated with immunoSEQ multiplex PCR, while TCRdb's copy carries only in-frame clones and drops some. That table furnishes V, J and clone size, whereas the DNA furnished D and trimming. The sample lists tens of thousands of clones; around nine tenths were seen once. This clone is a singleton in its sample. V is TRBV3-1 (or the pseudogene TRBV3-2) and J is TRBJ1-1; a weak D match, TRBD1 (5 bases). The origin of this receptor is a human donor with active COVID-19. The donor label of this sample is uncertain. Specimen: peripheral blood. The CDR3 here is CASSQSETGGTEAFF. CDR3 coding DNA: TGTGCCAGCAGCCAAAGTGAAACAGGTGGGACTGAAGCTTTCTTT.